Listed below are T cell receptor beta chains from one sample, sequenced in a study of blood T cells in healthy people across ages. MiXCR, run by TCRdb on the 5' RACE reads, gives a single entry per CDR3 protein. In the table there are about 1.8 million distinct CDR3 sequences, 49% of which are singletons. Input material: blood. These receptors came from a woman aged 40 to 50 in good health. CDR3s include the opening cysteine and the closing phenylalanine or tryptophan. The D gene is left open where the match is weak. Clone size is shown for a subset of rows, as once, few, many or a class of expanded clone.

CDR3aa | CDR3nt | d_gene | j_gene | v_gene | abundance
CSAIPIQQYEQYF | TGCAGCGCTATACCCATACAGCAATACGAGCAGTACTTC | . | TRBJ2-7 | TRBV29-1 | .
CSVVRGIAEAFF | TGCAGCGTTGTCAGGGGGATCGCTGAAGCTTTCTTT | TRBD1 | TRBJ1-1 | TRBV29-1 | once
CASSLYRGTEAFF | TGTGCCAGCAGTTTATACCGGGGAACTGAAGCTTTCTTT | . | TRBJ1-1 | TRBV27 | .
CASSPPGRLSTDTQYF | TGTGCCAGCTCACCACCGGGCAGACTTAGCACAGATACGCAGTATTTT | . | TRBJ2-3 | TRBV18 | few
CASRSWFAGELFF | TGTGCCAGCAGGTCCTGGTTCGCCGGGGAGCTGTTTTTT | . | TRBJ2-2 | TRBV12-3/TRBV12-4 | few
CASSIAGSPYNEQFF | TGTGCCAGCAGCATAGCAGGGTCACCCTACAATGAGCAGTTCTTC | . | TRBJ2-1 | TRBV7-9 | .
CSAYWGAFTDTQYF | TGCAGTGCTTACTGGGGGGCCTTCACAGATACGCAGTATTTT | . | TRBJ2-3 | TRBV20-1 | .
CASAYTGTGYNEQFF | TGTGCCAGCGCATACACCGGGACAGGGTACAATGAGCAGTTCTTC | TRBD1 | TRBJ2-1 | TRBV7-2 | few
CASSLDLLAEGETQYF | TGTGCCAGCAGTTTAGATTTGTTGGCAGAAGGAGAGACCCAGTACTTC | . | TRBJ2-5 | TRBV12-3/TRBV12-4 | .
CASSSKGQGYGYTF | TGTGCCAGCAGCTCTAAGGGACAGGGGTATGGCTACACCTTC | TRBD1 | TRBJ1-2 | TRBV11-2 | few
CASSLASGTDKETQYF | TGCGCCAGCAGCTTGGCCTCAGGGACAGATAAAGAGACCCAGTACTTC | TRBD1 | TRBJ2-5 | TRBV5-1 | few
CASSLTPSADTQYF | TGTGCCAGCAGCTTAACCCCTAGCGCCGATACGCAGTATTTT | . | TRBJ2-3 | TRBV7-3 | .
CASSDSIVGGREKLFF | TGTGCCAGCAGTGACTCGATTGTAGGGGGCCGTGAAAAACTGTTTTTT | TRBD1 | TRBJ1-4 | TRBV6-5 | .
CASSPAGTALDTQYF | TGTGCCAGCAGCCCCGCGGGGACAGCTCTAGATACGCAGTATTTT | . | TRBJ2-3 | TRBV7-2 | few
CASSYSWAATNEKLFF | TGTGCCAGCAGTTATTCGTGGGCAGCAACTAATGAAAAACTGTTTTTT | . | TRBJ1-4 | TRBV6-5 | .
CASSQDATGGNEQFF | TGCGCCAGCAGCCAAGACGCGACTGGAGGGAATGAGCAGTTCTTC | . | TRBJ2-1 | TRBV4-3 | few
CSARPVEGYYGYTF | TGCAGTGCTCGCCCGGTCGAGGGATACTATGGCTACACCTTC | . | TRBJ1-2 | TRBV20-1 | few
CASREGREGCTQYF | TGTGCCAGCAGGGAAGGACGCGAAGGGTGTACGCAGTATTTT | . | TRBJ2-3 | TRBV7-2 | few
CASSFLTGGLTDTQYF | TGCGCCAGCAGCTTCCTGACCGGAGGCCTCACAGATACGCAGTATTTT | . | TRBJ2-3 | TRBV4-1 | .
CASSFTGKKETQYF | TGTGCCAGCAGTTTTACAGGGAAGAAGGAGACCCAGTACTTC | . | TRBJ2-5 | TRBV6-2/TRBV6-3 | .
CATEGNNEQFF | TGTGCCACTGAGGGTAACAATGAGCAGTTCTTC | . | TRBJ2-1 | TRBV11-1 | .
CASSPSLAGSLVGTSYNEQFF | TGTGCCAGCAGCCCGTCACTAGCGGGGTCATTGGTAGGGACCTCCTACAATGAGCAGTTCTTC | TRBD2 | TRBJ2-1 | TRBV4-2 | .
CASTPWGGHNEQFF | TGTGCCTCTACTCCGTGGGGGGGACACAATGAGCAGTTCTTC | TRBD2 | TRBJ2-1 | TRBV6-1 | .
CASSTGQANIQYF | TGTGCCAGCAGTACGGGACAGGCAAACATTCAGTACTTC | TRBD1 | TRBJ2-4 | TRBV6-1 | .
CASSVTRSAEAFF | TGTGCCAGCAGTGTAACGAGGTCGGCTGAAGCTTTCTTT | . | TRBJ1-1 | TRBV27 | once
CASSVGLVSGGQETQYF | TGTGCCAGCAGCGTAGGCTTGGTTAGCGGGGGACAAGAGACCCAGTACTTC | TRBD2 | TRBJ2-5 | TRBV9 | .
CASSLDGAGPLEAQYF | TGTGCCAGCAGCTTAGACGGAGCGGGGCCCTTAGAGGCCCAGTACTTC | TRBD2 | TRBJ2-5 | TRBV7-2 | few
CASSPPVQGAKIWYEQYF | TGTGCCAGCAGCCCCCCTGTACAGGGGGCGAAAATTTGGTACGAGCAGTACTTC | TRBD1 | TRBJ2-7 | TRBV7-2 | .